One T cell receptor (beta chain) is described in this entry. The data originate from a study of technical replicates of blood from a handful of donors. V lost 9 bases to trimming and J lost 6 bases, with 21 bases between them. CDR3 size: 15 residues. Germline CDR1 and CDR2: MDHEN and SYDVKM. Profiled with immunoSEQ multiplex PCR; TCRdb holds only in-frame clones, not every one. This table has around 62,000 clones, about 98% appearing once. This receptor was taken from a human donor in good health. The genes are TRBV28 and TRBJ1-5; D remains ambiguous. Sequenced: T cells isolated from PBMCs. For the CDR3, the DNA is TGTGCCAGTGACGGTTGGAATGAGGAGGCTCAGCCCCAGCATTTT. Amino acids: CASDGWNEEAQPQHF.